The present TCR beta chain was sequenced within a study of blood T cell repertoires in COVID-19. For the study at large: Sources were T cells, B-cell-depleted T cells, or PBMCs; the material itself was cDNA or gDNA.

Germline values: CDR1 SGHTA, CDR2 FQGTGA. CDR3 size: 13 residues. V lost 4 bases and J 0 bases, leaving 6 bases between the germline ends. Recruits, aged about 18 to 100 years, lived in 25 or so US areas. Participants' own reports of clinical history determined their cohort assignment. Libraries were prepared by immunoSEQ multiplex PCR; TCRdb keeps only in-frame clonotypes and omits some of them. The top ten hold 15% to 20% of the sample, which has fewer than 200,000 clones, almost 80% seen once. Material for sequencing was PBMCs or T cells enriched from blood (not recorded which). The clonotype was recovered from a woman aged 45-60 years who had recovered from COVID-19. The V call is TRBV7-3, the J call TRBJ1-1; D is undetermined. CDR3 sequence reads: CASSSHLNTEAFF. The DNA of the CDR3 is TGTGCCAGCAGCTCGCACTTGAACACTGAAGCTTTCTTT. Filled out from reference TRBV7-3 and TRBJ1-1, the complete variable domain reads GAGVSQTPSNKVTEKGKYVELRCDPISGHTALYWYRQSLGQGPEFLIYFQGTGAADDSGLPNDRFFAVRPEGSVSTLKIQRTERGDSAVYLCASSSHLNTEAFFGQGTRLTVV.